This T cell receptor (beta chain) was documented in a study of T cell responses to AZD1222 COVID-19 vaccine. Study-wide background: Both about-4-week and about-12-week second-dose recipients were combined.

TCRdb's table, derived via immunoSEQ multiplex PCR, lists solely in-frame clones and lacks some. This sample has about 92,000 clones, with approximately 91% found just once. This clone was counted a single time. Antigen: not known. The V end was cut by 5 bases, the J end by 7 bases, with 23 bases between. The CDR3 extends over 17 amino acids. CDR1 is SGHVS, CDR2 FNYEAQ, per germline. Regarding the study as a whole: Repertoire collection took place solely once the T cell response had peaked. Donors were chiefly white British, with a greater number of females, and clonal diversity was perhaps underestimated. Regions left unmutated in variants are reportedly the target of nearly half of spike-specific TCRs.

This specimen consisted of peripheral blood, obtained on day 0 of AZD1222 vaccination. The V and J genes are TRBV7-6 and TRBJ2-2, with D unclear. The clonotype comes from an adult in good health. The CDR3 spells CASSPQVGRLSVGELFF. CDR3 coding DNA: TGTGCCAGCAGCCCGCAGGTGGGCCGCTTATCGGTCGGGGAGCTGTTTTTT.